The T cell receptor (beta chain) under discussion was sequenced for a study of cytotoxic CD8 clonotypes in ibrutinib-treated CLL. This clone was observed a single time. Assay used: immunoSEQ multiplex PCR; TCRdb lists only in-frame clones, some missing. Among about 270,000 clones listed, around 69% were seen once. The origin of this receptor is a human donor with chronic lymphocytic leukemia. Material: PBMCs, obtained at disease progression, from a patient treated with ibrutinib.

In DNA, the CDR3 is TGTGCCAGCAATGGTGGCTTCACAGATACGCAGTATTTT. It specifies CASNGGFTDTQYF. The chain employs TRBV2 and TRBJ2-3; D not certain. CDR1 and CDR2 (germline): SNHLY, FYNNEI. The CDR3 totals 13 residues. With 7 bases removed from V and 2 bases from J, the gap between germline ends came to 10 bases.